The present T cell receptor beta chain was sequenced within a study of T-cell reconstitution after alpha-beta-depleted transplantation in children. Study outcomes and limitations: Counts and diversity of T cells one year after transplant came mostly from newly produced T cells.

This clonotype was counted a few times. The antigen is undetermined. CDR3 length: 18 residues. After removal of 0 bases from V and 6 bases from J, the junction contained 10 bases not matched to a gene. Germline loops: CDR1 SGHTA, CDR2 FQGNSA. Preparing the TCRbeta library involved the use of unique molecular identifiers. In TCRdb, the PCR reads were re-called with MiXCR into one record per CDR3 protein. The sample records 140,000 or so distinct CDR3 sequences, 7.5% to 9% being singletons. The starting material was PBMCs, mostly from graft donor cells, obtained 180 days after TCRalphabeta/CD19-depleted stem cell transplant. The clonotype originates from a female patient aged 2-15 years who had a stem cell transplant for congenital amegakaryocytic thrombocytopenia, so the T cells may come from the graft donor. The chain links TRBV7-2 to TRBJ2-7; 14 nucleotides match TRBD2. The CDR3 protein is CASSLAPRLAGGPIEQYF. CDR3 bases: TGTGCCAGCAGCTTAGCGCCCCGACTAGCGGGAGGGCCGATCGAGCAGTACTTC.